A single sample gave rise to the 21 T cell receptor beta chains below, sequenced in a study of cytomegalovirus exposure and HLA in healthy donors. Profiled with immunoSEQ multiplex PCR; TCRdb holds only in-frame clones, not every one. The sample contains under 250,000 clones, around 87% of which appear only once. The source material was PBMCs. The receptors shown here come from a man younger than 30 in good health and CMV-seronegative.

V gene TRBV6-5 combines with J gene TRBJ2-5; 12 bases fit TRBD1. V lost 2 bases to trimming and J lost 5 bases; unmatched junction nucleotides: 3. Germline-derived CDR1 and CDR2 are MNHEY and SVGAGI. The length of the CDR3 is 15 residues. The CDR3 coding sequence is TGTGCCAGCAGTTACGGGACAGGGGGCCGGGAGACCCAGTACTTC. Protein product: CASSYGTGGRETQYF.

The rearrangement uses TRBV27 and TRBJ2-1, with D perhaps TRBD2 (6 bases). CDR1 and CDR2 (germline): MNHEY, SMNVEV (reference sequence). The CDR3 is 17 amino acids. V was clipped by 5 bases and J by 1 base, with 18 bases between them. The CDR3 loop reads CASSPSPGSGSYNEQFF. For the CDR3, the DNA is TGTGCCAGCAGTCCATCCCCTGGTAGCGGTTCCTACAATGAGCAGTTCTTC.

CDR3 bases: TGTGCCAGCAGCTTGCCTCAGGGGGCTGGGGAGCAGTTCTTC. Its protein product is CASSLPQGAGEQFF. The V gene is TRBV5-6, the J gene TRBJ2-1, with TRBD1 identical over 8 bases. Trimming removed 1 base from V and 10 bases from J; junction bases left unmatched: 7. The CDR3 loop spans 14 amino acids. Germline V gives CDR1 SGHDT, CDR2 YYEEEE.

This clone was seen once. J is TRBJ2-7 and V is TRBV5-4, with 7 positions matching TRBD1. The germline CDR1 and CDR2 sequences are SGHNT and YYREEE (reference sequence). CDR3 length: 14 amino acids. Trimming at V came to 4 bases and at J to 1 base, leaving 5 bases not matched to a gene. The CDR3, as DNA: TGTGCCAGCAGCCGGGACAGACAGTCCTACGAGCAGTACTTC. Its translation is CASSRDRQSYEQYF.

The chain links TRBV27 to TRBJ2-3; 9 nucleotides align to TRBD2. CDR1 and CDR2 (germline): MNHEY, SMNVEV (reference sequence). The CDR3 extends over 15 amino acids. V dropped 4 bases and J dropped 1; count of bases not matched to a gene: 3. Written as DNA, the CDR3 is TGTGCCAGCAGTTCCAAGCGGGGGGGCACAGATACGCAGTATTTT. Amino acid sequence: CASSSKRGGTDTQYF.

The gene calls are TRBV27 and TRBJ2-7; a possible D gene is TRBD1 (7 bases). CDR1 and CDR2 from the germline V gene are MNHEY and SMNVEV (reference sequence). Trimming left V 3 bases short and J 4 bases short, with 13 bases between. CDR3 length: 14 amino acids. CDR3 DNA: TGTGCCAGCAGTTTCAGGGGGGATTCTTACGAGCAGTACTTC. Translation gives CASSFRGDSYEQYF.

CDR3 protein: CASRLTNRAEDTEAFF. CDR3 coding DNA: TGTGCCAGCAGACTTACTAACAGGGCAGAGGACACTGAAGCTTTCTTT. This chain joins TRBV11-2 and TRBJ1-1, with D perhaps matching TRBD1 (6 bases). The germline V gene encodes CDR1 SGHAT and CDR2 FQNNGV. V lost 6 bases, J lost 3 bases, and 20 bases lay in between. The CDR3 spans 16 residues.

The gene calls are TRBV7-2 and TRBJ2-7; 11 bases are a match to TRBD2. V lost 5 bases and J lost 0; bases outside the gene matches: 3. The CDR3 sequence is 15 residues long. CDR1 SGHTA and CDR2 FQGNSA come from the germline V gene. The CDR3: CASSQLAGASYEQYF. CDR3 nucleotide sequence: TGTGCCAGCAGCCAACTAGCGGGGGCCTCCTACGAGCAGTACTTC.

The gene calls are TRBV12-5 and TRBJ2-5, with 11 bases fitting TRBD2. V lost 6 bases to trimming and J lost 0 bases; unmatched junction nucleotides: 6. Germline CDR1 reads LGHNT; CDR2 reads FRNRAP. The CDR3 contains 16 residues. CDR3 DNA: TGTGCTAGTGGACAGGGTAGCGGGGGGGACCAAGAGACCCAGTACTTC. It specifies CASGQGSGGDQETQYF.

The chain is built from TRBV27 and TRBJ1-1; D unclear. Germline assignment: CDR1 MNHEY and CDR2 SMNVEV (reference sequence). The CDR3 is 14 amino acids. V was trimmed by 5 bases and J by 4 bases, leaving 14 bases between them. The CDR3 here is CASSTSNPSTEAFF. The CDR3 coding sequence is TGTGCCAGCAGTACGAGTAACCCGAGCACTGAAGCTTTCTTT.

The chain uses TRBV7-2 and TRBJ1-4, with D possibly matching TRBD1 (6 bases). V gave up 3 bases and J gave up 8 bases, with 22 bases separating them. CDR1 and CDR2 from the germline V gene are SGHTA and FQGNSA. The CDR3 spans 17 residues. The CDR3 region has the DNA TGTGCCAGCAGCTTGCAGCCGCTGGCAGGGGAGGGGGAAAAACTGTTTTTT. This codes for CASSLQPLAGEGEKLFF.

This chain links TRBV7-6 with TRBJ2-2; no firm D call. CDR3 size: 14 residues. CDR1 and CDR2 (germline): SGHVS, FNYEAQ. V lost 2 bases, J lost 4 bases, and 8 bases lay in between. This chain's CDR3 is CASSLLPSTGELFF. CDR3 DNA: TGTGCCAGCAGCTTACTTCCTTCCACCGGGGAGCTGTTTTTT.

The chain uses TRBV7-2 and TRBJ2-5; D may be TRBD1 (5 bases). Per germline, CDR1 SGHTA and CDR2 FQGNSA. Trimming removed 5 bases at V and 1 base at J, with 8 bases between. The CDR3 runs to 13 residues. The CDR3: CASSVTVQETQYF. The CDR3 DNA follows: TGTGCCAGCAGCGTGACAGTCCAAGAGACCCAGTACTTC.

The V and J genes are TRBV27 and TRBJ2-7, with TRBD2 identical over 13 bases. After removal of 6 bases from V and 6 bases from J, the junction contained 5 bases not matched to a gene. Germline V gene sequence: CDR1 MNHEY, CDR2 SMNVEV (reference sequence). The CDR3 totals 14 residues. This CDR3 is CASSPGLAGREQYF. In DNA form, the CDR3 reads TGTGCCAGCAGCCCGGGACTAGCGGGACGCGAGCAGTACTTC.

This clone has a handful of counts. The chain is built from TRBV4-1 and TRBJ2-7; 8 nucleotides align to TRBD2. Germline V CDR1 and CDR2: MGHRA, YSYEKL. V lost 4 bases to trimming and J lost 2 bases; unmatched junction nucleotides: 7. The CDR3 sequence is 15 residues long. This chain's CDR3 is CASSLQTGGAYEQYF. The CDR3 bases are TGCGCCAGCAGCCTGCAGACGGGGGGGGCCTACGAGCAGTACTTC.

The chain uses TRBV10-2 and TRBJ2-7, with 12 nucleotides matching TRBD2. This CDR3 is built from 16 residues. Trimming cost V 6 bases and J 2 bases; bases outside gene matches: 8. CDR1 and CDR2 (germline): WSHSY, SAAADI. As DNA, the CDR3 is TGCGCCAGCAGCCCGACTAGCGGGAGTTTACCCTACGAGCAGTACTTC. It codes for CASSPTSGSLPYEQYF.

The V gene is TRBV28, the J gene TRBJ2-7; D may be TRBD1 (5 bases). V was cut by 6 bases and J by 3 bases, with 18 bases left in between. The CDR3 has 15 amino acids. Germline CDR1 MDHEN, CDR2 SYDVKM. CDR3 amino acids: CASSLSRVGLYEQYF. CDR3 nucleotides: TGTGCCAGCAGCCTAAGCAGGGTGGGGCTCTACGAGCAGTACTTC.

The chain combines TRBV5-4 with TRBJ2-7; 10 bases are shared with TRBD2. The CDR3 contains 15 residues. Looked up from germline, CDR1 is SGHNT and CDR2 is YYREEE (reference sequence). V dropped 4 bases and J dropped 3; count of bases not matched to a gene: 7. This chain's CDR3 is CASSHSGRSNYEQYF. The CDR3 bases are TGTGCCAGCAGCCATAGCGGGAGGTCAAACTACGAGCAGTACTTC.

The chain has TRBV11-3 and TRBJ2-1; tentative D call: TRBD2 (5 bases). Germline-derived CDR1 and CDR2 are SGHNT and YENEEA. The CDR3 is 14 residues long. Trimming removed 5 bases from V and 7 bases from J, with 15 bases in between. The CDR3 region is CASSVTTVANEQFF. Written as DNA, the CDR3 is TGTGCCAGCAGCGTGACCACCGTAGCGAATGAGCAGTTCTTC.

This clone is a singleton in its sample. The chain links TRBV5-6 to TRBJ1-6; no clear D. The CDR3 totals 16 residues. Germline V gene sequence: CDR1 SGHDT, CDR2 YYEEEE. Trimming left V 0 bases short and J 3 bases short, with 10 bases between. Written as DNA, the CDR3 is TGTGCCAGCAGCTTGGCCGCTCAGTTCTATAATTCACCCCTCCACTTT. Protein product: CASSLAAQFYNSPLHF.

CDR3 bases: TGTGCCAGCAGCCGGGCGGTCGGGGGTTACGAGCAGTACTTC. It encodes CASSRAVGGYEQYF. The chain couples TRBV14 to TRBJ2-7; D may be TRBD2 (6 bases). The V end was cut by 4 bases, the J end by 4 bases, with 14 bases between. Germline CDR1 SGHDN, CDR2 FVKESK. CDR3 length equals 14 residues.